Included here is one TCR beta chain sequence, with context. As handled by the study authors: Using reference gene primer amplification, nucleated cell counts were estimated. This table comes from immunoSEQ multiplex PCR, and its TCRdb copy is limited to in-frame clones, with some not included. Clonal size and the V and J genes are those of that table, whereas D and trimming came from the DNA. The sample has over 250,000 clones, approximately 85% seen once. This sample is drawn from a study of blood T cell repertoires in COVID-19. Study at large: Researchers got acute and convalescent COVID-19 samples from the United States, Italy and Spain. In each case, the material was cDNA or gDNA derived from T cells, B-cell-depleted T cells, or PBMCs.

CDR3 length: 16 amino acids. V was clipped by 0 bases and J by 7 bases, with 18 bases between them. In germline, CDR1 is KGHSH, CDR2 LQKENI. The V call is TRBV18, the J call TRBJ1-1; no clear D. The source of this sequence is a man aged 50 to 59 with active or convalescent COVID-19. The sample taken for sequencing was peripheral blood. DNA for the CDR3: TGTGCCAGCTCACCACCGGCGTCGATCACGTCAGGTGAAGCTTTCTTT. This translates into CASSPPASITSGEAFF.